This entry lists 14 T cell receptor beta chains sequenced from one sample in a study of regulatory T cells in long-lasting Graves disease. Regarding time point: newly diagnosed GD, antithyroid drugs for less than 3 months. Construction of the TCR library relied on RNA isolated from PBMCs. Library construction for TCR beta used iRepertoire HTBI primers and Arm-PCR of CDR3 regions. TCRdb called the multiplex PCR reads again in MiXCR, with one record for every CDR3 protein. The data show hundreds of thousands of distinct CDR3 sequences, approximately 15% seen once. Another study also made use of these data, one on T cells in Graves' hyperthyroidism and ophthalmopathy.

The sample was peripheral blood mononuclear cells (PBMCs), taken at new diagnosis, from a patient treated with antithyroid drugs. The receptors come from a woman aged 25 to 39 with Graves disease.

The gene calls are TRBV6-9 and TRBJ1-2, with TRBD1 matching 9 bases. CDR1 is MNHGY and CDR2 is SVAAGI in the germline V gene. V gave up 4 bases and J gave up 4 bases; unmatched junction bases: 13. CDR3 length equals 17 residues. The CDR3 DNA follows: TGTGCCAGCAGTTCCATTGACAGGGGGAGGCTTGGCTATGGCTACACCTTC. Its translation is CASSSIDRGRLGYGYTF.

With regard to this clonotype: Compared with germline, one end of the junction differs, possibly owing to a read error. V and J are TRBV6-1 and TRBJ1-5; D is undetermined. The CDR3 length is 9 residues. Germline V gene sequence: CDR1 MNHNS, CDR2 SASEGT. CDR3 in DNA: TGTGCCAGCACTCAGCCCCAGCATTTT. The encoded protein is CASTQPQHF.

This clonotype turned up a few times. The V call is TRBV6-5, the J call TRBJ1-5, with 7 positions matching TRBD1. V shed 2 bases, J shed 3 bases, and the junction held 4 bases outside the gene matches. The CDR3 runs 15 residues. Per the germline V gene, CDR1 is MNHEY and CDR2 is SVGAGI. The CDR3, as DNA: TGTGCCAGCAGTTACCGGGGACAGACCAATCAGCCCCAGCATTTT. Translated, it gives CASSYRGQTNQPQHF.

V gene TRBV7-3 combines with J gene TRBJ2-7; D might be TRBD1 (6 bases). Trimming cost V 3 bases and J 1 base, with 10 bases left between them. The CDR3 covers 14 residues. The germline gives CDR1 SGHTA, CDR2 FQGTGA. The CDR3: CASSFRQASYEQYF. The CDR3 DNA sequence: TGTGCCAGCAGCTTCAGACAGGCTTCCTACGAGCAGTACTTC.

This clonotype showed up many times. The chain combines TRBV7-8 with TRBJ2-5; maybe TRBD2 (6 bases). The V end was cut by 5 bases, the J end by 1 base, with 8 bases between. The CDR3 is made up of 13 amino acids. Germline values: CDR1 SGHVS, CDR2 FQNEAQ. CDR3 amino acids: CASSAGFQETQYF. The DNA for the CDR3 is TGTGCCAGCAGCGCGGGATTCCAAGAGACCCAGTACTTC.

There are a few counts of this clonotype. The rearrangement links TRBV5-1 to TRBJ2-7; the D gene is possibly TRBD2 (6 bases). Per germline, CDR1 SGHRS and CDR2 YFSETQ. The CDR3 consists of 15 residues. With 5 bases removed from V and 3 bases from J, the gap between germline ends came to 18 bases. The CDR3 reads CASRGGGLLGYEQYF. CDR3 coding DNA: TGCGCCAGCAGAGGTGGGGGACTTCTGGGCTACGAGCAGTACTTC.

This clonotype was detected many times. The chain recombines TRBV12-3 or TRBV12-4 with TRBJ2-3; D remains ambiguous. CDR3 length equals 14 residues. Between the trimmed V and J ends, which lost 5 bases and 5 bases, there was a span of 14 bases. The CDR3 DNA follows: TGTGCCAGCAGTCCTGCCTTCTGGGGAGATACGCAGTATTTT. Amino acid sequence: CASSPAFWGDTQYF.

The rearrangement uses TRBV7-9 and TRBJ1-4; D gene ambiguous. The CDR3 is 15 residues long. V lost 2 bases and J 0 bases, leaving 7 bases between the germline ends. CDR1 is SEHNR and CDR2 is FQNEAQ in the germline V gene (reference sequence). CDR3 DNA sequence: TGTGCCAGCAGCTTATACGGTGCAACTAATGAAAAACTGTTTTTT. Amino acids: CASSLYGATNEKLFF.

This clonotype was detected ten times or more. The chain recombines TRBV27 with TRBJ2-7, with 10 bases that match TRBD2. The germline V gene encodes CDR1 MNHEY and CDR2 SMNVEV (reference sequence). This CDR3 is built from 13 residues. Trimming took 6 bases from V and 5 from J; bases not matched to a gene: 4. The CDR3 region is CASSLAGVHEQYF. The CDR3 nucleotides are TGTGCCAGCAGCCTAGCGGGAGTCCACGAGCAGTACTTC.

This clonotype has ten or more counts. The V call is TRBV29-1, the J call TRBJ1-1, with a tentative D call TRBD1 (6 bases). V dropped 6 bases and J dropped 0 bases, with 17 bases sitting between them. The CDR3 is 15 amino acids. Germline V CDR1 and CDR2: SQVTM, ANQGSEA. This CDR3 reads CSVGGGGSMNTEAFF. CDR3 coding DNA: TGCAGCGTGGGTGGAGGGGGAAGCATGAACACTGAAGCTTTCTTT.

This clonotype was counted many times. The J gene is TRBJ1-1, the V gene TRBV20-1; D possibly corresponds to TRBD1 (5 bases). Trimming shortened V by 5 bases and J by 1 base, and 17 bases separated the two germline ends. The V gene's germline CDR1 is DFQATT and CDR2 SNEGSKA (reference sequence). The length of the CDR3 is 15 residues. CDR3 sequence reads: CSAPTPGTANTEAFF. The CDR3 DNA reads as TGCAGTGCTCCCACCCCCGGGACGGCGAACACTGAAGCTTTCTTT.

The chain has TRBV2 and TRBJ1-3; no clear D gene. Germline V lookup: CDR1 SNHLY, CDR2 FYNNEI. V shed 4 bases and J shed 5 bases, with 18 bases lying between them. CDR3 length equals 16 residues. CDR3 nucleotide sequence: TGTGCCAGCAGTGCCGTGGGTGGAGGTATTAGAAACACCATATATTTT. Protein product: CASSAVGGGIRNTIYF. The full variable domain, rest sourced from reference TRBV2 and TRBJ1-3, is EPEVTQTPSHQVTQMGQEVILRCVPISNHLYFYWYRQILGQKVEFLVSFYNNEISEKSEIFDDQFSVERPDGSNFTLKIRSTKLEDSAMYFCASSAVGGGIRNTIYFGEGSWLTVV.

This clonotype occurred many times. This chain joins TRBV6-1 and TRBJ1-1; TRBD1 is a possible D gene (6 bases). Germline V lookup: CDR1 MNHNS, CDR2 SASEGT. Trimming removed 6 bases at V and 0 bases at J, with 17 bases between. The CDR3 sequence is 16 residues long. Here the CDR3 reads CASSETGFSMNTEAFF. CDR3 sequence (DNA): TGTGCCAGCAGCGAAACAGGGTTCTCCATGAACACTGAAGCTTTCTTT.

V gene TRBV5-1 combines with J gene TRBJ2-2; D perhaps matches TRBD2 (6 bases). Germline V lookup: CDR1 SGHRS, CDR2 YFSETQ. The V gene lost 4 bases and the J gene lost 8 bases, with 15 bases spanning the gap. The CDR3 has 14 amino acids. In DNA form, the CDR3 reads TGCGCCAGCAGCGCCCTAGCGACTAGTGGGGAGCTGTTTTTT. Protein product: CASSALATSGELFF.